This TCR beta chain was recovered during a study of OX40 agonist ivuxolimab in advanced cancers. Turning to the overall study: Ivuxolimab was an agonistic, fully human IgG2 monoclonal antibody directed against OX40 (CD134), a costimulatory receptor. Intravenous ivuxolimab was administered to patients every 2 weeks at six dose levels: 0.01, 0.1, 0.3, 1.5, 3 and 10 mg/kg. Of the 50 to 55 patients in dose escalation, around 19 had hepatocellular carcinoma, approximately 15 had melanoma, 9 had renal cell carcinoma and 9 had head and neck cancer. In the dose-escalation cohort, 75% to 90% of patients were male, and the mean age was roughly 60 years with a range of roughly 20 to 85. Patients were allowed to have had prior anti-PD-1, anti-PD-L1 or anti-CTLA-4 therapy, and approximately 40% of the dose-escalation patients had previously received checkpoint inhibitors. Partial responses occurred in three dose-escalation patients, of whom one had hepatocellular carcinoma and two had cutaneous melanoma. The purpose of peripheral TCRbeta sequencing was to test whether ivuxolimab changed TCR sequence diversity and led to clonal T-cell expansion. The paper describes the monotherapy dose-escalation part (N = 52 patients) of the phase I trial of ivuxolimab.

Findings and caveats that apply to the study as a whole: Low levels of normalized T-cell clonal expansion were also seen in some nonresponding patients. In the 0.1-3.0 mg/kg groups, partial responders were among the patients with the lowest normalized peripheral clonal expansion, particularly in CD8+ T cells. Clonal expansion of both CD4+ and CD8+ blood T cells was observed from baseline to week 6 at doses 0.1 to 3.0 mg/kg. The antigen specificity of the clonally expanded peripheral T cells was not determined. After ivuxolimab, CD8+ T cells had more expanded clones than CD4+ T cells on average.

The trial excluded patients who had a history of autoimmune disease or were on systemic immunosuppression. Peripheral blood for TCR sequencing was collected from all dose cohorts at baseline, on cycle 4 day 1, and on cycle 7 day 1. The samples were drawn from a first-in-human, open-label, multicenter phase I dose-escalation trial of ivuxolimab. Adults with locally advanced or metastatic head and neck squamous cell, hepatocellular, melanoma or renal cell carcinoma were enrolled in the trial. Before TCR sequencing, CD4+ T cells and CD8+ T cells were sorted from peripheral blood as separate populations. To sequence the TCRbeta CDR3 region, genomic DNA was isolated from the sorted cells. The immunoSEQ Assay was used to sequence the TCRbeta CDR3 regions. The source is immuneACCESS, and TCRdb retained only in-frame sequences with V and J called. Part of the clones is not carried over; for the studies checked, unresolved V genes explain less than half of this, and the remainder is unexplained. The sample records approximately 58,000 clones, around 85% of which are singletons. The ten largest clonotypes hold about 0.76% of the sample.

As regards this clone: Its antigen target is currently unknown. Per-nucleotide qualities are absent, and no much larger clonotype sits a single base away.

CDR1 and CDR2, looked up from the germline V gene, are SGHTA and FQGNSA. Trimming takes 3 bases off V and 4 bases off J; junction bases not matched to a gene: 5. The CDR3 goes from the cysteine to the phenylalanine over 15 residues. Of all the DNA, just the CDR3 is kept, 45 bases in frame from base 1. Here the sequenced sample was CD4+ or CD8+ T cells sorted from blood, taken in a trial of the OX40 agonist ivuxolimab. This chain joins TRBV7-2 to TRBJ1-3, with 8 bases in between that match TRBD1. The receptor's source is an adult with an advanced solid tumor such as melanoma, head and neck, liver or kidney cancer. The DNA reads TGTGCCAGCAGCTTCCAGGGGGCGCGAGGAAACACCATATATTTT. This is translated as CASSFQGARGNTIYF.